Shown below are 2 T cell receptor beta chains from a single sample sequenced in a study of patients and donors after allogeneic stem cell transplantation. MiXCR, run by TCRdb on the RT-PCR reads, gives a single entry per CDR3 protein. The sample records about a million distinct CDR3 sequences, about 20% being singletons. Sequencing was performed on blood, either unsorted or a sorted T cell fraction (not recorded which). Receptors originate from a human donor who was either an allogeneic HSCT recipient or a stem cell or donor lymphocyte infusion donor (not recorded which). It is not recorded whose cells these are; they may come from a transplant donor.

A few counts support this clonotype. J is TRBJ1-1 and V is TRBV4-2; 7 nucleotides line up with TRBD1. V lost 0 bases and J lost 4; bases outside the gene matches: 8. The CDR3 runs 16 residues. From germline, CDR1 is LGHNA and CDR2 YNFKEQ. The CDR3 is CASSQDLRGLGTEAFF. In DNA, the CDR3 is TGTGCCAGCAGCCAAGATCTAAGGGGGCTGGGCACTGAAGCTTTCTTT.

The chain carries TRBV12-3 or TRBV12-4 and TRBJ2-2; tentatively, D is TRBD2 (6 bases). V was clipped by 10 bases and J by 6 bases, with 18 bases between them. CDR3 length: 14 residues. The CDR3 here is CATKAGTTSGELFF. The DNA of the CDR3 is TGTGCCACTAAAGCGGGTACGACGTCCGGGGAGCTGTTTTTT.